This is a list of T cell receptor beta chains from one sample in a study of blood T cell repertoires in COVID-19. TCRdb's copy holds only in-frame clones and misses some; the assay was immunoSEQ multiplex PCR. The sample has 150,000 or so clones, about 85% seen once; the top ten hold around 1.6%. The sequenced sample consisted of peripheral blood. These receptors were collected from a human donor in a cohort sampled during active COVID-19. Each CDR3 is given with its conserved first and last residue. A D gene is named only where the DNA matches it firmly. Where a row states a size, it is once, few, many or the class of an expanded clone; other rows omit it.

clone_size j_call d_call v_call cdr3_aa cdr3_nt
- TRBJ2-4 TRBD2 TRBV2 CASRAGGDQYF TGTGCCAGCAGGGCGGGGGGAGACCAGTACTTC
- TRBJ1-2 TRBD1 TRBV28 CASSLAGTGGLRGTF TGTGCCAGCAGTTTGGCCGGGACAGGGGGCCTCAGGGGGACCTTC
- TRBJ2-4 - TRBV20-1 CSASGRTRGQNIQYF TGCAGTGCTAGTGGGCGTACCAGGGGTCAAAACATTCAGTACTTC
- TRBJ1-4 - TRBV7-2 CASSLDGQLNEKLFF TGTGCCAGCAGCTTAGATGGACAGCTGAATGAAAAACTGTTTTTT
- TRBJ2-5 - TRBV6-1 CASSEAPYASSQETQYF TGTGCCAGCAGTGAAGCGCCCTATGCGTCTTCCCAAGAGACCCAGTACTTC
- TRBJ2-1 TRBD2 TRBV7-3 CASSWTTSGSRNEQFF TGTGCCAGCAGCTGGACAACTAGCGGGAGTCGTAATGAGCAGTTCTTC
once TRBJ1-1 - TRBV12-5 CANNAGRNTEAFF TGTGCTAACAATGCGGGACGAAACACTGAAGCTTTCTTT
- TRBJ2-7 TRBD2 TRBV7-3 CASSLNQAGGPSGEQYF TGTGCCAGCAGCTTAAACCAAGCGGGAGGGCCTTCCGGCGAGCAGTACTTC
- TRBJ2-3 TRBD2 TRBV7-6 CASSAGLIAGAIRTSTDTQYF TGTGCCAGCAGCGCAGGCTTAATAGCGGGAGCTATTCGAACTAGCACAGATACGCAGTATTTT
- TRBJ2-1 - TRBV4-1 CASSPSSGRRGEQFF TGCGCCAGCAGTCCATCCTCCGGGAGAAGGGGTGAGCAGTTCTTC
- TRBJ2-3 - TRBV2 CASRTGVGTDTQYF TGTGCCAGCAGAACGGGAGTGGGCACAGATACGCAGTATTTT
- TRBJ1-5 - TRBV7-9 CASSLGFGSGQPQHF TGTGCCAGCAGCTTGGGGTTTGGAAGCGGACAGCCCCAGCATTTT
- TRBJ2-3 - TRBV18 CASSSKDSPGDTQYF TGTGCCAGCTCATCTAAGGACAGCCCGGGAGATACGCAGTATTTT
many TRBJ2-1 - TRBV19 CASKSNIYNEQFF TGTGCCAGTAAAAGTAACATTTACAATGAGCAGTTCTTC
once TRBJ2-2 TRBD1 TRBV7-3 CASSLGTGGVGELFF TGTGCCAGCAGCTTAGGGACAGGGGGAGTCGGGGAGCTGTTTTTT
- TRBJ1-1 - TRBV27 CASSSRQLNTEAFF TGTGCCAGCAGTTCTAGACAGCTGAACACTGAAGCTTTCTTT
- TRBJ2-5 TRBD1 TRBV6-1 CASSEGGTVQETQYF TGTGCCAGCAGTGAAGGTGGGACAGTCCAAGAGACCCAGTACTTC
- TRBJ2-7 TRBD1 TRBV9 CASSVAPDRAVYEQYF TGTGCCAGCAGCGTAGCCCCCGACAGGGCGGTCTACGAGCAGTACTTC
- TRBJ2-5 TRBD2 TRBV5-6 CASSLLIPTSTQETQYF TGTGCCAGCAGCCTCCTCATACCGACTAGCACCCAAGAGACCCAGTACTTC
- TRBJ2-2 - TRBV7-3 CASSLGLNTGELFF TGTGCCAGCAGCTTAGGACTAAACACCGGGGAGCTGTTTTTT
- TRBJ2-1 TRBD1 TRBV27 CASSFWRQGQQFF TGTGCCAGCAGTTTTTGGAGACAGGGTCAGCAGTTCTTC
- TRBJ2-2 - TRBV24-1 CATSGGQDTGELFF TGTGCCACCAGCGGGGGGCAGGACACCGGGGAGCTGTTTTTT
- TRBJ1-2 TRBD1 TRBV2 CASSSGTGLGYTF TGTGCCAGCAGCTCCGGGACAGGGTTAGGCTACACCTTC
- TRBJ1-2 TRBD1 TRBV4-1 CASSHSGQGGDDGYTF TGCGCCAGCAGCCATTCCGGACAGGGAGGGGACGATGGCTACACCTTC
- TRBJ2-3 TRBD2 TRBV7-2 CASSRLAGGSTDTQYF TGTGCCAGCAGCAGACTAGCGGGAGGGTCCACAGATACGCAGTATTTT
- TRBJ2-7 - TRBV27 CASSPWPAGEQYF TGTGCCAGCAGCCCCTGGCCCGCGGGGGAGCAGTACTTC
- TRBJ1-4 TRBD1 TRBV6-5 CASSSGGSAEKLFF TGTGCCAGCAGCTCAGGGGGGTCAGCGGAAAAACTGTTTTTT
- TRBJ2-1 TRBD1 TRBV28 CASKPTGTGNYNEQFF TGTGCCAGCAAACCTACCGGGACAGGGAATTACAATGAGCAGTTCTTC
- TRBJ1-4 - TRBV19 CASTKGRGEKLFF TGTGCCAGTACTAAGGGGCGAGGAGAAAAACTGTTTTTT
- TRBJ2-7 TRBD2 TRBV18 CASSPPGLGLAGGGEQYF TGTGCCAGCTCACCACCGGGTTTAGGACTAGCGGGAGGCGGCGAGCAGTACTTC
- TRBJ2-7 TRBD2 TRBV6-2/TRBV6-3 CASSTLADPTYEQYF TGTGCCAGCAGCACGCTAGCGGATCCAACCTACGAGCAGTACTTC
- TRBJ2-7 TRBD2 TRBV5-1 CASSLVGGSHFSYEQYF TGCGCCAGCAGCTTGGTTGGCGGGAGCCACTTCTCCTACGAGCAGTACTTC
- TRBJ2-2 TRBD2 TRBV6-4 CASRPIAGGTGELFF TGTGCCAGCAGACCGATAGCGGGAGGGACCGGGGAGCTGTTTTTT
- TRBJ1-5 TRBD1 TRBV28 CASSSRQGVQPQHF TGTGCCAGCAGTTCCCGACAGGGGGTTCAGCCCCAGCATTTT
once TRBJ2-7 - TRBV7-2 CASSLDSLTYEQYF TGTGCCAGCAGCTTAGATTCTTTAACCTACGAGCAGTACTTC
- TRBJ2-7 TRBD1 TRBV6-5 CASTRTGAPAYEQYF TGTGCCAGCACCCGGACAGGGGCGCCCGCCTACGAGCAGTACTTC
few TRBJ2-5 TRBD2 TRBV19 CASARGTSGSPWTQYF TGTGCCAGCGCCCGGGGGACTAGCGGGAGTCCATGGACCCAGTACTTC
once TRBJ2-7 - TRBV7-2 CASSFREGTYEQYF TGTGCCAGCAGCTTTCGGGAAGGGACCTACGAGCAGTACTTC
few TRBJ1-3 - TRBV4-1 CASSQEGVGNTIYF TGCGCCAGCAGCCAAGAGGGCGTTGGAAACACCATATATTTT
- TRBJ2-1 TRBD2 TRBV19 CACSGGPGWLEQFF TGTGCTTGCTCGGGAGGGCCGGGGTGGCTTGAGCAGTTCTTC
- TRBJ1-6 - TRBV25-1 CASSTEPKYNSPLHF TGTGCCAGCAGTACAGAGCCCAAGTATAATTCACCCCTCCACTTT
- TRBJ2-2 TRBD1 TRBV27 CASSLLDRSHTGELFF TGTGCCAGCAGTTTACTGGACAGGAGCCACACCGGGGAGCTGTTTTTT
- TRBJ2-1 TRBD2 TRBV9 CASSGGGVAGGYEQFF TGTGCCAGCAGCGGAGGGGGGGTAGCGGGAGGTTATGAGCAGTTCTTC
- TRBJ2-7 TRBD1 TRBV28 CASSKQGGNYEQYF TGTGCCAGCAGCAAACAGGGGGGAAATTACGAGCAGTACTTC
- TRBJ2-3 - TRBV19 CASSIGPLSTDTQYF TGTGCCAGTAGTATAGGGCCCCTCAGCACAGATACGCAGTATTTT
- TRBJ2-3 - TRBV9 CASSVVGTDTQYF TGTGCCAGCAGCGTAGTCGGGACAGATACGCAGTATTTT
- TRBJ2-3 TRBD2 TRBV7-9 CASSYGLVSTDTQYF TGTGCCAGCAGCTACGGACTAGTGAGTACGGATACGCAGTATTTT
- TRBJ2-7 - TRBV7-8 CASSLVGSAPGEQYF TGTGCCAGCAGCTTAGTTGGCAGCGCTCCGGGCGAGCAGTACTTC
many TRBJ2-7 - TRBV5-1 CASSRGWRTEQYF TGCGCCAGCAGCCGGGGGTGGAGGACCGAGCAGTACTTC
- TRBJ2-1 TRBD1 TRBV5-8 CASSRDRGTYNEQFF TGTGCCAGCAGCCGGGACAGGGGTACCTACAATGAGCAGTTCTTC
- TRBJ2-5 TRBD1 TRBV28 CASSMTGSGETQYF TGTGCCAGCAGTATGACAGGGTCGGGAGAGACCCAGTACTTC
- TRBJ2-1 TRBD2 TRBV15 CATSRDAGLAVRSSYNEQFF TGTGCCACCAGCAGAGATGCGGGACTAGCGGTCCGAAGTTCCTACAATGAGCAGTTCTTC
- TRBJ2-7 - TRBV28 CASIGSSLYEQYF TGTGCCAGCATCGGGTCATCCCTTTACGAGCAGTACTTC